This T cell receptor beta chain was recorded in a study of T cells in Graves' hyperthyroidism and ophthalmopathy. Amplified TCR beta CDR3 regions came from RNA transcripts. Using the HTBI primer set, a first-round RT-PCR was run on the TCR CDR3. TCRdb re-derived calls from the multiplex PCR reads in MiXCR, one entry per CDR3 protein. Among 550,000 to 850,000 distinct CDR3 sequences listed, roughly a sixth were seen once. This clonotype was observed a handful of times. Trimming took off 4 bases at V and 0 bases at J, with 9 bases between the two ends. This CDR3 is built from 15 residues. Germline CDR1 is MNHNS and CDR2 is SASEGT. The blood was taken when hyperthyroidism was first diagnosed, before any ophthalmopathy symptoms showed up.

The rearrangement links TRBV6-1 to TRBJ2-2; D may be TRBD1 (6 bases). Material: blood. The TCR sequence derives from a woman aged 50 to 60 with Graves' hyperthyroidism that later progressed to Graves' ophthalmopathy. The CDR3 loop reads CASSVGATNTGELFF. The DNA of the CDR3 is TGTGCCAGCAGTGTGGGGGCCACGAACACCGGGGAGCTGTTTTTT.